A single sample gave rise to the 3 T cell receptor beta chains below, sequenced in a study of T cell repertoires in cytomegalovirus infection (dated by TCRdb to between 2019 and 2020). TCRdb shows the sequencer as Illumina HiSeq 1500. Clones were called with MiXCR by TCRdb after fastp trimmed the public reads at Q25, and only in-frame beta chains were retained. Duplicate CDR3 protein sequences are folded into a single record with the most common DNA and genes. The sample contains about 360,000 distinct CDR3 sequences, 15% to 20% of them found a single time. Under 9% of the sample is in the top ten clones. Sample: PBMCs. These receptors were collected from a human donor in good health (CMV status not recorded). Some clones in this sample may be carry-over from other donors' samples.

This clonotype was counted many times. The chain joins TRBV7-2 to TRBJ2-2, with a tentative D call TRBD1 (6 bases). The germline gives CDR1 SGHTA, CDR2 FQGNSA. The CDR3 is 12 amino acids. V was trimmed by 3 bases and J by 12 bases, leaving 11 bases between them. In DNA, the CDR3 is TGTGCCAGCAGCTTTTTACGGGACAAGCTGTTTTTT. It is translated as CASSFLRDKLFF.

This clonotype was counted a few times. V is TRBV27 and J is TRBJ2-6; D not resolved. The CDR3 is made up of 13 amino acids. The germline V gene has CDR1 MNHEY and CDR2 SMNVEV (reference sequence). The V gene lost 7 bases and the J gene lost 4 bases, with 8 bases spanning the gap. CDR3 loop: CASKSSGANVLTF. CDR3 sequence (DNA): TGTGCCAGCAAGTCGTCCGGGGCCAACGTCCTGACTTTC.

This clonotype appeared a few times. CDR3 nucleotide sequence: TGTGCCAGCAGTTACGGACCCTACGAGCAGTACTTC. Its protein is CASSYGPYEQYF. The chain couples TRBV12-3 or TRBV12-4 to TRBJ2-7; D uncertain. CDR3 size: 12 residues. V shed 4 bases and J shed 2 bases, with 6 bases lying between them.